These T cell receptor beta chains were read from a single sample in a study of tumor-infiltrating lymphocytes in primary liver carcinoma. One entry per CDR3 protein, called by TCRdb with MiXCR from the multiplex PCR reads. The sample records approximately 190,000 distinct CDR3 sequences, around four fifths being singletons. What was sequenced was tumor tissue from primary liver carcinoma. The receptors derive from a man in his forties with primary liver carcinoma and hepatitis B virus infection. CDR3s leave out the opening cysteine and the closing phenylalanine or tryptophan. Fields, in order: CDR3 protein, J gene, clone size, V gene. Part of the rows lack a size; the others show once, few, many or a class for expanded clones.

CDR3: SAYAGWGMNTEAL
J: TRBJ1-1
size: NA
V: TRBV29-1

CDR3: ASTSIRQVRQPQH
J: TRBJ1-5
size: NA
V: TRBV19

CDR3: ASSLFGTVCYSNQPQH
J: TRBJ1-5
size: NA
V: TRBV5-8

CDR3: ASSRDRPTNDKLF
J: TRBJ1-4
size: NA
V: TRBV5-1

CDR3: ASYVQGRDYVYT
J: TRBJ1-2
size: NA
V: TRBV28

CDR3: RVLLTSGINEQF
J: TRBJ2-1
size: NA
V: TRBV29-1

CDR3: ASNFPVSSGTKNIKY
J: TRBJ2-4
size: NA
V: TRBV11-1

CDR3: SPSETPKNEQY
J: TRBJ2-7
size: NA
V: TRBV20-1

CDR3: ASILSYEYY
J: TRBJ2-7
size: NA
V: TRBV7-8

CDR3: VSSQANRKNTESF
J: TRBJ1-1
size: NA
V: TRBV4-3

CDR3: ASIHGWRGSYNEQF
J: TRBJ2-1
size: NA
V: TRBV6-2/TRBV6-3

CDR3: ASSPSGTGINEQY
J: TRBJ2-7
size: few
V: TRBV5-5

CDR3: ASNFPGTSGTKNIQY
J: TRBJ2-4
size: few
V: TRBV11-1

CDR3: ASSLGTPGKPPYEEY
J: TRBJ2-7
size: NA
V: TRBV7-9

CDR3: TNSQRAFTDNQY
J: TRBJ2-3
size: NA
V: TRBV4-3

CDR3: ASSHAVAGELL
J: TRBJ2-2
size: NA
V: TRBV4-1

CDR3: ASSQDRGQGRSSPHH
J: TRBJ1-6
size: NA
V: TRBV4-1

CDR3: ATLDLAVMHT
J: TRBJ1-2
size: NA
V: TRBV6-5

CDR3: ASSSGGSSVGVRINTQY
J: TRBJ2-3
size: NA
V: TRBV11-1

CDR3: ASNSGTAARGEQY
J: TRBJ2-7
size: once
V: TRBV5-4

CDR3: ASSQDAFYKEQF
J: TRBJ2-1
size: NA
V: TRBV4-3

CDR3: VSTGRYPYEQY
J: TRBJ2-7
size: NA
V: TRBV6-2/TRBV6-3

CDR3: ANSRTMVSPLR
J: TRBJ1-6
size: NA
V: TRBV11-1

CDR3: DSSPPGRADALY
J: TRBJ2-3
size: NA
V: TRBV11-2

CDR3: ASTDGAATNTRELF
J: TRBJ2-2
size: NA
V: TRBV6-2/TRBV6-3

CDR3: SVPPAGVHEQY
J: TRBJ2-7
size: NA
V: TRBV29-1

CDR3: TSSLGGGANEQF
J: TRBJ2-1
size: NA
V: TRBV11-1

CDR3: TSSVVAGWVNNEQL
J: TRBJ2-1
size: NA
V: TRBV14

CDR3: ATGVAEADTQY
J: TRBJ2-3
size: NA
V: TRBV10-3

CDR3: ASSLNGHASTDTQC
J: TRBJ2-3
size: NA
V: TRBV5-1

CDR3: ASSLVLGVARPQH
J: TRBJ1-5
size: few
V: TRBV11-3

CDR3: ASSQVNSCTEAF
J: TRBJ1-1
size: NA
V: TRBV4-1

CDR3: VSSSARLAGGELL
J: TRBJ2-2
size: NA
V: TRBV6-5

CDR3: AWMPIGRRDYGQY
J: TRBJ2-7
size: once
V: TRBV30

CDR3: VSSSGGISVGARTDRQY
J: TRBJ2-3
size: NA
V: TRBV11-1

CDR3: ANRIDRAYSNQPQH
J: TRBJ1-5
size: NA
V: TRBV6-1

CDR3: ASSLRGTPSYEQY
J: TRBJ2-7
size: many
V: TRBV28

CDR3: ASSDLQGLASTDMQY
J: TRBJ2-3
size: NA
V: TRBV10-2

CDR3: ANSQPSSLIAKNIQS
J: TRBJ2-4
size: once
V: TRBV4-1

CDR3: ANSQASGLHNEQF
J: TRBJ2-1
size: NA
V: TRBV4-2

CDR3: ASTLHTGEQY
J: TRBJ2-7
size: NA
V: TRBV12-3/TRBV12-4

CDR3: ASIQDFPGDRPQH
J: TRBJ1-5
size: NA
V: TRBV4-3